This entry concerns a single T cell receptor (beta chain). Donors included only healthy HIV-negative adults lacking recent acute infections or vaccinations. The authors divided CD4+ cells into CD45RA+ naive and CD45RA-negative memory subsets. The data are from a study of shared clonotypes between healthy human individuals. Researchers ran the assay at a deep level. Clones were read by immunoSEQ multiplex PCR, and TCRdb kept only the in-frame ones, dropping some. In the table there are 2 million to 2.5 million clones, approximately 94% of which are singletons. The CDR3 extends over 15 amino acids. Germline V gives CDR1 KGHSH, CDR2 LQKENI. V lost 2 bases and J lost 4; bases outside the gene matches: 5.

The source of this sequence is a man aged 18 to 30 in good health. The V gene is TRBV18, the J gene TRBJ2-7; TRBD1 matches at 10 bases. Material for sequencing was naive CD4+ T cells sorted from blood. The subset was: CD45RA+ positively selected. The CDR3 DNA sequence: TGTGCCAGCTCACCAGACAGGGGGCTTCGGTACGAGCAGTACTTC. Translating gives CASSPDRGLRYEQYF.